What follows are 8 T cell receptor beta chains derived from one specimen sequenced in a study of T cell responses to AZD1222 COVID-19 vaccine. Generated by immunoSEQ multiplex PCR, the TCRdb table keeps only in-frame clones and is missing some. The sample includes approximately 220,000 clones, 85% to 95% of them seen just once. The sequenced sample was peripheral blood, obtained on day 0 of MenACWY control vaccination. The receptors were sampled from an adult in good health.

This clone was recorded only once. The V gene is TRBV13, the J gene TRBJ2-5; TRBD2 agrees at 9 bases. Germline-derived CDR1 and CDR2 are PRHDT and FYEKMQ (reference sequence). The CDR3 loop spans 16 amino acids. The V gene end was trimmed by 5 bases and the J gene end by 5 bases; junction bases not matched to a gene: 12. The CDR3, as DNA: TGTGCCAGCAGCCCCGGACTAGCGCGGGGGAAGGAGACCCAGTACTTC. Translated: CASSPGLARGKETQYF.

V and J are TRBV5-1 and TRBJ2-2; TRBD2 agrees at 12 bases. The trim removed 4 bases at V and 4 bases at J, leaving 2 bases unmatched. Germline V gene data show CDR1 as SGHRS and CDR2 as YFSETQ. The CDR3 totals 15 residues. The CDR3 protein is CASSLGLAGTGELFF. CDR3 DNA sequence: TGCGCCAGCAGCCTGGGACTAGCGGGCACCGGGGAGCTGTTTTTT.

This chain uses TRBV12-3 or TRBV12-4 with TRBJ1-2; no reliable D call. The CDR3 spans 12 residues. Trimming left V 4 bases short and J 7 bases short, with 10 bases between. The CDR3 DNA sequence: TGTGCCAGCAGTTCCGATAGAAGTGGCTACACCTTC. This codes for CASSSDRSGYTF.

The V and J genes are TRBV9 and TRBJ2-2; D is unclear. Deletions cut 0 bases from V and 1 base from J, with 7 bases between. Per germline, CDR1 SGDLS and CDR2 YYNGEE. This CDR3 is built from 15 residues. This CDR3 is CASSVGSVNTGELFF. In DNA, the CDR3 is TGTGCCAGCAGCGTAGGATCAGTGAACACCGGGGAGCTGTTTTTT. Looking up the rest from reference TRBV9 and TRBJ2-2 gives the full variable domain: DSGVTQTPKHLITATGQRVTLRCSPRSGDLSVYWYQQSLDQGLQFLIQYYNGEERAKGNILERFSAQQFPDLHSELNLSSLELGDSALYFCASSVGSVNTGELFFGEGSRLTVL.

The CDR3 nucleotides read TGTGCCAGCAGCTCCCGCACAACAGGCTACACCTTC. Protein product: CASSSRTTGYTF. J is TRBJ1-2 and V is TRBV6-5; D is unresolved. Germline V gene lookup returns CDR1 MNHEY and CDR2 SVGAGI. V was shortened by 6 bases and J by 8 bases, with 13 bases between the two germline ends. This CDR3 comprises 12 residues.

As DNA, the CDR3 is TGTGCCAGCAGCTTAGTTGGAAACACCATATATTTT. This translates into CASSLVGNTIYF. This chain links TRBV11-2 with TRBJ1-3; D uncertain. The CDR3 runs 12 residues. Germline loops: CDR1 SGHAT, CDR2 FQNNGV. Trimming removed 1 base from V and 3 bases from J, with 1 base in between.

V is TRBV6-5 and J is TRBJ1-6; TRBD1 matches at 10 bases. With V trimmed by 7 bases and J by 9 bases, 9 bases remained unmatched. Per germline, CDR1 MNHEY and CDR2 SVGAGI. This CDR3 has 15 amino acids. The CDR3 nucleotides are TGTGCCAGCAAACCTGACAGGGGGCATAGTTCACCCCTCCACTTT. Protein product: CASKPDRGHSSPLHF.

This chain's CDR3 is CASKSSYEQYF. The CDR3 DNA reads TGTGCCAGCAAGAGCAGCTACGAGCAGTACTTC. The genes are TRBV6-5 and TRBJ2-7, with D unresolved. V dropped 7 bases and J dropped 3 bases, with 7 bases sitting between them. The CDR3 spans 11 residues. CDR1 is MNHEY and CDR2 is SVGAGI in the germline V gene.